This TCR beta chain emerged from a study of T cell repertoires in cytomegalovirus infection. Study-level background: Well-studied HLA-B-restricted epitopes and recently identified HLA-C-restricted epitopes of CMV were both used in the study. Evidence of both CMV infection and a matching HLA type came from public TCR beta signatures.

Study-wide results and limits: The cumulative frequency of public TCR beta families identified carriers of CMV plus the relevant HLA. The study found HLA-C-restricted CMV-specific TCR beta clonotypes dominating the ex vivo response.

To note about this clonotype: Its target is not known.

The CDR3 runs 15 residues. Looked up from germline, CDR1 is SGHDN and CDR2 is FVKESK. J was trimmed by 1 base and V by 4 bases; bases with no gene match: 4. Via MiXCR, TCRdb re-called the reads, giving one row per CDR3 protein. The sample shows under 130,000 distinct CDR3 sequences, around 45% of them seen only once. The gene calls are TRBV14 and TRBJ2-3, with 8 bases fitting TRBD2. Sequencing was performed on CD8+ T cells from cultured PBMCs, taken from culture after CMV antigen stimulation. This clonotype originated in a human donor in good health (CMV status not recorded). Some clones in this sample may be carry-over from other donors' samples. The CDR3 sequence is CASSPSGGGTDTQYF. In DNA, the CDR3 is TGTGCCAGCAGCCCCAGCGGGGGCGGCACAGATACGCAGTATTTT. Variable domain in full (rest from reference TRBV14 and TRBJ2-3): EAGVTQFPSHSVIEKGQTVTLRCDPISGHDNLYWYRRVMGKEIKFLLHFVKESKQDESGMPNNRFLAERTGGTYSTLKVQPAELEDSGVYFCASSPSGGGTDTQYFGPGTRLTVL.